Sequencing of this T cell receptor (beta chain) was carried out in a study of T cell repertoires in cytomegalovirus infection. For the study at large: Indications of both CMV infection and matching HLA type were provided by public TCR beta signatures.

Concerning this clonotype itself: No antigen is known for it.

TCRdb ran MiXCR on the reads and lists one entry per CDR3 protein. The table records 270,000 or so distinct CDR3 sequences, about 18% of them present only once. The germline V gene has CDR1 SQVTM and CDR2 ANQGSEA. Trimming stripped 6 bases from V and 5 bases from J, with 14 bases between. The CDR3 is 12 amino acids. General observations from the study: HLA-C-restricted CMV-specific TCR beta clonotypes prevailed in the ex vivo response. Cumulative public TCR beta family frequency identified CMV carriers with the relevant HLA.

The TCR originated in a human donor in good health (CMV status not recorded). Some clones in this sample may be carry-over from other donors' samples. The chain has TRBV29-1 and TRBJ2-7, with a weak D call TRBD1 (6 bases). Material for sequencing was CD8+ T cells from PBMCs. The chain's CDR3 is CSVRQDSNEQYF. The DNA of the CDR3 is TGCAGCGTCCGACAGGATTCCAACGAGCAGTACTTC.